This T cell receptor beta chain was sequenced during a study of blood T cells in healthy people across ages. General observations from the study: Age brought a roughly linear fall in TCR beta diversity measured per million T cells. Percentage of naive T cells showed a strong correlation with TCR beta diversity.

In its sample, this clonotype was seen a few times. Its target is unknown. The study isolated at least 6.5 million PBMCs from each sample. Primed by a sample-barcoded 5' primer and a J-beta primer mix, a second PCR proceeded for roughly 7 to 12 cycles. TCRdb re-called the 5' RACE reads through MiXCR, storing one row per CDR3 protein. This sample has some 1.5 million distinct CDR3 sequences; roughly 43% occur once, and the top ten carry approximately 4.1%. The CDR3 length is 11 residues. Per the germline V gene, CDR1 is DFQATT and CDR2 is SNEGSKA (reference sequence). Trimming left V 6 bases short and J 0 bases short, with 4 bases between.

Source material: blood. This receptor was identified in a woman aged 18-35 years in good health. The J gene is TRBJ2-3, the V gene TRBV20-1; D is undetermined. Written as DNA, the CDR3 is TGCAGTGCGATCAGCACAGATACGCAGTATTTT. The encoded protein is CSAISTDTQYF.